The 19 T cell receptor beta chains presented below share a single source sample, sequenced in a study of blood T cells in healthy people across ages. A second PCR of about 7 to 12 cycles used a sample-barcoded 5' primer and a J-beta primer mix. Using its own MiXCR run on the 5' RACE reads, TCRdb lists one record per CDR3 protein. This table has some 760,000 distinct CDR3 sequences, approximately 25% appearing once. This same sample was also taken into another study, of T cells of mothers and their children.

Sequencing input: blood. These receptors all stem from a boy aged 5-17 years in good health.

V and J are TRBV6-5 and TRBJ1-4; 9 nucleotides line up with TRBD1. CDR1 is MNHEY and CDR2 is SVGAGI in the germline V gene. After removal of 3 bases from V and 5 bases from J, the junction contained 7 bases not matched to a gene. This CDR3 has 16 amino acids. The CDR3 coding sequence is TGTGCCAGCAGTTATATTCCGGGGACAGGGAATGAAAAACTGTTTTTT. The encoded protein is CASSYIPGTGNEKLFF.

The chain links TRBV11-2 to TRBJ2-7; 7 nucleotides line up with TRBD2. After removal of 1 base from V and 0 bases from J, the junction contained 6 bases not matched to a gene. This CDR3 spans 16 amino acids. The germline V gene encodes CDR1 SGHAT and CDR2 FQNNGV. The CDR3 is CASSLGAGESSYEQYF. Written as DNA, the CDR3 is TGTGCCAGCAGCTTAGGGGCGGGGGAGAGCTCCTACGAGCAGTACTTC.

This rearrangement joins TRBV5-1 to TRBJ2-5; 7 bases fit TRBD1. The DNA end is more similar to TRBJ2-1, so the J call may be wrong. The germline gives CDR1 SGHRS, CDR2 YFSETQ. The CDR3 runs to 15 residues. CDR3: CASSRGQTLYNEQFF. For the CDR3, the DNA is TGCGCCAGCAGCAGGGGACAGACACTATACAATGAGCAGTTCTTC.

The chain has TRBV4-1 and TRBJ1-6; D is possibly TRBD1 (5 bases). This CDR3 region has 15 residues. In germline, CDR1 is MGHRA, CDR2 YSYEKL. Trimming left V 0 bases short and J 8 bases short, with 11 bases between. The CDR3 spells CASSQDRATYSPLHF. In DNA, the CDR3 is TGCGCCAGCAGCCAAGACAGGGCCACCTATTCACCCCTCCACTTT.

The chain couples TRBV27 to TRBJ2-6, with a possible D match to TRBD2 (5 bases). V was shortened by 5 bases and J by 0 bases, with 14 bases between the two germline ends. In germline, CDR1 is MNHEY, CDR2 SMNVEV (reference sequence). The CDR3 is made up of 17 amino acids. The CDR3 here is CASSPPTGSSGANVLTF. The CDR3 DNA is TGTGCCAGCAGTCCGCCGACTGGGAGCTCTGGGGCCAACGTCCTGACTTTC.

The V call is TRBV11-2, the J call TRBJ1-4, with D perhaps matching TRBD1 (6 bases). CDR1 is SGHAT and CDR2 is FQNNGV in the germline V gene. V was shortened by 1 base and J by 6 bases, with 15 bases between the two germline ends. This CDR3 spans 16 amino acids. The CDR3 reads CASSLVGRQEDEKLFF. Here the CDR3 DNA reads TGTGCCAGCAGCTTAGTCGGGCGACAGGAAGATGAAAAACTGTTTTTT.

Details on this clonotype: One end of the junction varies from germline; a read error may be responsible. The rearrangement uses TRBV25-1 and TRBJ2-5; no clear D. Germline CDR1 and CDR2: MGHDK and SYGVNS. This CDR3 region has 14 residues. The CDR3 DNA sequence: TGTGCCAGCAGTGAATATTGGGATCAAGAGACCCGGTACTTC. Protein product: CASSEYWDQETRYF. The whole variable domain, filled in from reference TRBV25-1 and TRBJ2-5, reads EADIYQTPRYLVIGTGKKITLECSQTMGHDKMYWYQQDPGMELHLIHYSYGVNSTEKGDLSSESTVSRIRTEHFPLTLESARPSHTSQYLCASSEYWDQETRYFGPGTRLLVL.

The rearrangement joins TRBV7-2 to TRBJ2-3, with D uncertain. Deletions cut 2 bases from V and 0 bases from J, with 9 bases between. The V gene's germline CDR1 is SGHTA and CDR2 FQGNSA. The CDR3 spans 15 residues. The CDR3 sequence: CASSLSAGSTDTQYF. DNA of the CDR3: TGTGCCAGCAGCTTATCAGCCGGGAGCACAGATACGCAGTATTTT.

This clonotype appeared a few times. V gene TRBV11-1 combines with J gene TRBJ2-3; either TRBD1 or TRBD2 may supply D (5 bases each). Germline CDR1 and CDR2: SGHAT and FQDESV (reference sequence). Trimming shortened V by 5 bases and J by 0 bases, and 15 bases separated the two germline ends. The CDR3 contains 16 residues. CDR3 sequence: CASSPGTSSSTDTQYF. The CDR3 DNA reads TGTGCCAGCAGCCCCGGGACGTCGTCTAGCACAGATACGCAGTATTTT.

This clonotype was seen only a few times. The chain uses TRBV5-6 and TRBJ2-3; 8 positions match TRBD2. V dropped 4 bases and J dropped 4; count of bases not matched to a gene: 8. This CDR3 is 15 amino acids long. Germline loops: CDR1 SGHDT, CDR2 YYEEEE. The CDR3 loop reads CASSVSSGGADTQYF. As DNA, the CDR3 is TGTGCCAGCAGCGTCTCAAGCGGGGGCGCAGATACGCAGTATTTT.

This clonotype was detected a few times. The genes are TRBV28 and TRBJ2-7, with 14 bases aligning to TRBD2. Germline CDR1 MDHEN, CDR2 SYDVKM. V trimming: 2 bases; J trimming: 5 bases; junction bases outside the gene matches: 8. The CDR3 extends over 17 amino acids. The CDR3, as DNA: TGTGCCAGCAGTTTAATGGGACTAGCGGGAGTCAGTAACGAGCAGTACTTC. Amino acid sequence: CASSLMGLAGVSNEQYF.

This clonotype was observed once. The chain uses TRBV6-6 and TRBJ1-1, with 8 bases fitting TRBD1. This CDR3 has 15 residues. With 5 bases clipped from V and 5 bases from J, the junction kept 10 bases outside the gene matches. Germline CDR1 is MNHNY and CDR2 is SVGAGI (reference sequence). The CDR3 region is CASSHGQGLDTEAFF. The CDR3 DNA is TGTGCCAGCAGTCATGGACAGGGTTTGGATACTGAAGCTTTCTTT.

The V and J genes are TRBV4-1 and TRBJ2-7, with 8 nucleotides matching TRBD1. There are 17 residues in the CDR3. In germline, CDR1 is MGHRA, CDR2 YSYEKL. J gave up 4 bases and V 1 base, and 12 bases lay outside the gene matches. CDR3 loop: CASSQGWAGGEWYEQYF. As DNA, the CDR3 is TGCGCCAGCAGCCAAGGTTGGGCAGGGGGCGAATGGTACGAGCAGTACTTC.

The chain uses TRBV7-8 and TRBJ2-1; no reliable D call. Trimming shortened V by 3 bases and J by 2 bases, and 14 bases separated the two germline ends. The CDR3 has 16 residues. Looked up from germline, CDR1 is SGHVS and CDR2 is FQNEAQ. The CDR3 DNA sequence: TGTGCCAGCAGCTTGTCCCGACTCGAGACCTACAATGAGCAGTTCTTC. Translated, it gives CASSLSRLETYNEQFF.

The V call is TRBV11-2, the J call TRBJ2-5; D remains unclear. CDR1 is SGHAT and CDR2 is FQNNGV in the germline V gene. V was cut by 0 bases and J by 1 base, with 9 bases left in between. The CDR3 length is 15 residues. As DNA, the CDR3 is TGTGCCAGCAGCTTAGATCGGGCCCTCCAAGAGACCCAGTACTTC. It is translated as CASSLDRALQETQYF.

This clonotype was counted a few times. CDR3 in DNA: TGCGCCAGCAGCTTGGAGGATGGGGGTAGCACAGATACGCAGTATTTT. Translation: CASSLEDGGSTDTQYF. The genes are TRBV5-1 and TRBJ2-3; the D gene could be TRBD1 or TRBD2 (5 bases each). This CDR3 has 16 residues. V was clipped by 0 bases and J by 0 bases, with 11 bases between them. Germline loops: CDR1 SGHRS, CDR2 YFSETQ.

The CDR3 DNA follows: TGCAGTGCTCTGTCCGGACTAGGAAACAATGAGCAGTTCTTC. Protein: CSALSGLGNNEQFF. V and J are TRBV20-1 and TRBJ2-5, with 7 nucleotides matching TRBD2. The better agreement between TRBJ2-1 and the DNA end casts doubt on the J call. The germline V gene has CDR1 DFQATT and CDR2 SNEGSKA (reference sequence). The CDR3 has 14 amino acids.

The chain joins TRBV5-1 to TRBJ2-5; maybe TRBD2 (7 bases). V was cut by 10 bases and J by 2 bases, with 18 bases left in between. The CDR3 is 14 residues long. Germline V lookup: CDR1 SGHRS, CDR2 YFSETQ. The CDR3 region is CASNLAGAQETQYF. The DNA of the CDR3 is TGCGCCTCAAATCTGGCGGGGGCACAAGAGACCCAGTACTTC.

This clonotype was observed a few times. This rearrangement joins TRBV4-2 to TRBJ1-2, with D maybe TRBD1 (5 bases). This CDR3 contains 15 residues. Trimming removed 0 bases from V and 5 bases from J, with 13 bases in between. Looked up from germline, CDR1 is LGHNA and CDR2 is YNFKEQ. The CDR3 sequence is CASSQDFGGTYGYTF. In nucleotides, the CDR3 is TGTGCCAGCAGCCAAGATTTTGGAGGGACGTATGGCTACACCTTC.